The sequence of this T cell receptor beta chain was determined in a study of radiotherapy plus CTLA-4 blockade in lung cancer. At the level of the study: Of the patients, about 20% showed objective responses and 31% attained disease control. Study-wide points: Among blood TCR repertoires after radiotherapy plus ipilimumab, tumor-derived clones expanded.

Trimming took off 5 bases at V and 0 bases at J, with 16 bases between the two ends. Germline assignment: CDR1 SGHAT and CDR2 FQNNGV. The CDR3 consists of 16 residues. Sequencing used immunoSEQ multiplex PCR; TCRdb keeps in-frame clones, though not all of them. Of some 78,000 clones in the sample, approximately 83% were seen once. A word on this clone: Its antigen is still unknown.

Those patients who had chemo-refractory metastatic non-small-cell lung cancer were given focal radiation along with CTLA-4 blockade through ipilimumab. The sequence was obtained from a human donor with non-small cell lung cancer who had a partial response to radiotherapy plus ipilimumab. The chain uses TRBV11-2 and TRBJ1-2; D call uncertain. Sequences were derived from peripheral blood, sampled from a patient treated with radiotherapy plus ipilimumab. CDR3 coding DNA: TGTGCCAGCAGCCCCTCGGCGGGGATTTCTAACTATGGCTACACCTTC. This encodes CASSPSAGISNYGYTF.